This TCR beta chain originates from a study of blood T cells in healthy people across ages. J was trimmed by 8 bases and V by 1 base; bases with no gene match: 5. CDR3 length: 15 residues. Only a few counts were recorded for this clonotype. Primed by a sample-barcoded 5' primer and a J-beta primer mix, a second PCR proceeded for about 7 to 12 cycles. In TCRdb, the 5' RACE reads were re-called with MiXCR into one record per CDR3 protein. The sample has 540,000 or so distinct CDR3 sequences, around 48% seen once. The chain combines TRBV12-3 or TRBV12-4 with TRBJ2-1, with 10 bases matching TRBD1. This sequence originates from a man aged 80 or over in good health. The sample was blood. CDR3 DNA: TGTGCCAGCAGTTTAGGACAGGGGGCTTATGATGAGCAGTTCTTC. Encoded protein: CASSLGQGAYDEQFF.